Included here is one T cell receptor beta chain sequence, with context. Antigen: not known. Germline V gene sequence: CDR1 SGHAT, CDR2 FQDESV (reference sequence). The CDR3 has 12 residues. V lost 2 bases and J 1 base, leaving 2 bases between the germline ends. Treatment: 10-day PBMC culture with coronavirus spike peptide pools or control peptides (ViraFEST assay). Gathering of the CD4+ T cells, from the unexposed donor, took place before the COVID-19 pandemic (2011-2018). The data were taken from a study of vaccination and CD4 T cells after COVID-19. Once obtained from cultured CD4+ T cells, the DNA was sequenced using the Oncomine TCR Beta short-read assay. TCRdb fed the PCR reads into MiXCR, producing one record per CDR3 protein. The sample shows about 4,300 distinct CDR3 sequences, roughly 60% of them seen only once. Study conclusions and caveats: Post-vaccination reactive clonotypes (median around 40) did not differ significantly from post-infection (more than 20).

This receptor was identified in a human donor in good health. Source material: CD4+ T cells from blood, cultured in vitro. The chain carries TRBV11-1 and TRBJ1-1; D call uncertain. CDR3 nucleotides: TGTGCCAGCAGCTTATCGAACACTGAAGCTTTCTTT. Translated: CASSLSNTEAFF.